Included here is one TCR beta chain sequence, with context. The authors drew ten milliliters of peripheral blood from each donor. The data belong to a study of blood T cells in healthy people across ages. Primers used in a second PCR of about 7 to 12 cycles were a sample-barcoded 5' primer and a J-beta primer mix. TCRdb processed the 5' RACE reads anew with MiXCR; each CDR3 protein has one entry. The data contain under 800,000 distinct CDR3 sequences, roughly 41% of them seen just once; the ten biggest clones take up around 20%. This clonotype was sampled from a woman aged 60-75 years in good health. Sequenced material: blood.

Written as DNA, the CDR3 is TGTGCCAGCAGCCAAGGTCCTAGCGGGGTCTCCTACAATGAGCAGTTCTTC. It is translated as CASSQGPSGVSYNEQFF. The V call is TRBV14, the J call TRBJ2-1, with 9 bases aligning to TRBD2. Germline V lookup: CDR1 SGHDN, CDR2 FVKESK. The length of the CDR3 is 17 residues. J gave up 0 bases and V 1 base, and 4 bases lay outside the gene matches.